This TCR beta chain was profiled in a study of T cell responses to AZD1222 COVID-19 vaccine. As for this clone: Antigen specificity is unknown.

With 1 base removed from V and 0 bases from J, the gap between germline ends came to 4 bases. The CDR3 totals 13 residues. Germline V gene sequence: CDR1 SGHTS, CDR2 YDEGEE. Data came from immunoSEQ multiplex PCR; TCRdb stores just in-frame clones and leaves some out. The sample has 150,000 or so clones; 89% are singletons. General study points: Only six individuals given AZD1222 were seropositive at baseline. Two doses of AZD1222 preceded a rise in Spike-specific TCR breadth and depth. CD4 TCRs associated with vaccination spanned spike, dominating at 160-218 and 743-854. White British ancestry dominated among donors, who included more females, and clonal diversity was possibly underestimated.

Specimen: peripheral blood, collected on day 0 of AZD1222 vaccination. The chain couples TRBV5-8 to TRBJ1-1, with D uncertain. The clonotype was recovered from an adult in good health. The CDR3 DNA is TGTGCCAGCAGCTTGTCTGTGAACACTGAAGCTTTCTTT. Amino acids: CASSLSVNTEAFF.